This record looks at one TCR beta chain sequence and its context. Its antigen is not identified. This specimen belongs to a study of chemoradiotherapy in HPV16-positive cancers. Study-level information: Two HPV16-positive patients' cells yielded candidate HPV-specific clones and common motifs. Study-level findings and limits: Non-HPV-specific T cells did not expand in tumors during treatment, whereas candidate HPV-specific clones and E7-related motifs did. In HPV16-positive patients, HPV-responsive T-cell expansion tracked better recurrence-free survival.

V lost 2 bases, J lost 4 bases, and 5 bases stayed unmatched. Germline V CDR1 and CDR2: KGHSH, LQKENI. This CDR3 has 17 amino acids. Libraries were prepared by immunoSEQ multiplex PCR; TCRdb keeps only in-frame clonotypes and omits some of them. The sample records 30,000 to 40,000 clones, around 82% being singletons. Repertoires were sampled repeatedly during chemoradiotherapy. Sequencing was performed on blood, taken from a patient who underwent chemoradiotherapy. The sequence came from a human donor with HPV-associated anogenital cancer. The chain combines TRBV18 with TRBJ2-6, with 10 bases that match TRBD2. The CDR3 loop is CASSPRTSGLGANVLTF. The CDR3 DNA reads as TGTGCCAGCTCACCAAGGACTAGCGGCCTGGGGGCCAACGTCCTGACTTTC.